This T cell receptor (beta chain) stems from a study of blood T cell repertoires in COVID-19. Overall study: Samples of COVID-19 (acute and convalescent) were obtained from the United States, Italy and Spain. Sources were T cells, B-cell-depleted T cells, or PBMCs; the material itself was cDNA or gDNA.

Per the original data handling: From reference gene primer amplification, estimates of nucleated cell counts were derived. Assay used: immunoSEQ multiplex PCR; TCRdb lists only in-frame clones, some missing. The DNA gave D and trimming, while V, J and clone size come from that table. The table shows some 110,000 clones, with about 76% occurring only once. The CDR3 is 15 amino acids. The V gene lost 6 bases and the J gene lost 6 bases, with 21 bases spanning the gap. Germline V gene sequence: CDR1 SGHNT, CDR2 YYREEE (reference sequence). Sequenced sample: peripheral blood. The chain has TRBV5-4 and TRBJ1-1, with D tentatively TRBD1 (5 bases). The sequence derives from a woman in her 70s with acute or convalescent COVID-19. DNA for the CDR3: TGTGCCAGCACAATGCGGGGGGAGCGGTTTGCTGAAGCTTTCTTT. Translating it yields CASTMRGERFAEAFF.